The 10 T cell receptor beta chains below all came from one sample that was sequenced in a study of OX40 agonist ivuxolimab in advanced cancers. Measured with immunoSEQ multiplex PCR; TCRdb has only the in-frame clones, and not every one. The data hold tens of thousands of clones, with 80% to 90% observed a single time. Here the sequenced sample was CD4+ or CD8+ T cells sorted from blood, taken in a trial of the OX40 agonist ivuxolimab. The source of these receptors is an adult with an advanced solid tumor such as melanoma, head and neck, liver or kidney cancer.

This clone was picked up one time. J is TRBJ2-7 and V is TRBV5-1; a possible D gene is TRBD1 (6 bases). Per germline, CDR1 SGHRS and CDR2 YFSETQ. Trimming left V 0 bases short and J 5 bases short, with 9 bases between. This CDR3 has 13 residues. The CDR3 sequence: CASSLGGPNEQYF. In DNA form, the CDR3 reads TGCGCCAGCAGCTTGGGGGGGCCCAACGAGCAGTACTTC.

The chain is built from TRBV9 and TRBJ2-5, with 9 bases that match TRBD2. The V segment lost 0 bases and the J segment 5 bases; nucleotides outside the gene matches: 5. CDR3 size: 15 residues. From germline, CDR1 is SGDLS and CDR2 YYNGEE. The CDR3 is CASSVASGARETQYF. CDR3 nucleotides: TGTGCCAGCAGCGTAGCTAGCGGGGCCAGGGAGACCCAGTACTTC.

This chain links TRBV2 with TRBJ2-3, with D perhaps matching TRBD1 (6 bases). Germline CDR1 and CDR2: SNHLY and FYNNEI. The CDR3 spans 13 residues. Trimming stripped 10 bases from V and 2 bases from J, with 13 bases between. CDR3 nucleotide sequence: TGTGCCATTACAGACAGGACCACAGATACGCAGTATTTT. Its translation: CAITDRTTDTQYF.

The rearrangement uses TRBV7-9 and TRBJ2-1, with TRBD2 identical over 7 bases. This CDR3 has 14 residues. V shed 5 bases and J 9 bases; nucleotides not matched to a gene: 10. Germline values: CDR1 SEHNR, CDR2 FQNEAQ (reference sequence). CDR3 protein: CASSLHGGFGEQFF. The CDR3 nucleotides are TGTGCCAGCAGCCTCCACGGGGGGTTTGGTGAGCAGTTCTTC.

This clone was detected once. The chain recombines TRBV6-5 with TRBJ1-5, with a tentative D call TRBD1 (6 bases). In germline, CDR1 is MNHEY, CDR2 SVGAGI. The CDR3 extends over 15 amino acids. V gave up 4 bases and J gave up 1 base, with 11 bases separating them. The CDR3 sequence is CASSLGGGSNQPQHF. CDR3 nucleotide sequence: TGTGCCAGCAGTTTAGGGGGGGGAAGCAATCAGCCCCAGCATTTT.

This clone was seen only once. V usage is TRBV28 and J usage is TRBJ1-2; D not certain. This CDR3 has 12 amino acids. V lost 3 bases to trimming and J lost 3 bases, with 5 bases between them. CDR1 and CDR2 from the germline V gene are MDHEN and SYDVKM. The CDR3 DNA reads TGTGCCAGCAGTTTCGTGGACTATGGCTACACCTTC. Translated, it gives CASSFVDYGYTF.

Regarding this clone: At one boundary the junction diverges from the germline segment, which might be a read error. The V call is TRBV5-4, the J call TRBJ2-5; D is perhaps TRBD1 (6 bases). The CDR3 is 15 amino acids. Germline CDR1 and CDR2: SGHNT and YYREEE (reference sequence). CDR3 sequence (DNA): TGTGCCAGCAGATTGGGGGCAGGGCTACAAGAGACCCAGTACTTC. Residues: CASRLGAGLQETQYF.

The rearrangement joins TRBV5-1 to TRBJ2-5; tentatively, D is TRBD1 or TRBD2 (5 bases each). Germline V gives CDR1 SGHRS, CDR2 YFSETQ. Deletions cut 7 bases from V and 5 bases from J, with 18 bases between. This CDR3 contains 14 residues. The CDR3 here is CASSGAQGGETQYF. In nucleotides, the CDR3 is TGCGCCAGCTCCGGGGCCCAGGGCGGGGAGACCCAGTACTTC.

This chain links TRBV11-2 with TRBJ2-3; D unclear. Germline CDR1 SGHAT, CDR2 FQNNGV. Deletions cut 2 bases from V and 4 bases from J, with 10 bases between. CDR3 length equals 14 residues. The CDR3 protein is CASSLTQEADTQYF. CDR3 in DNA: TGTGCCAGCAGCTTAACTCAAGAGGCAGATACGCAGTATTTT. Full variable domain (remainder filled in from reference TRBV11-2 and TRBJ2-3): EAGVAQSPRYKIIEKRQSVAFWCNPISGHATLYWYQQILGQGPKLLIQFQNNGVVDDSQLPKDRFSAERLKGVDSTLKIQPAKLEDSAVYLCASSLTQEADTQYFGPGTRLTVL.

On this clone itself: Other nucleotide sequences from this sample produce the same CDR3. V and J are TRBV5-1 and TRBJ1-1; a possible D gene is TRBD1 (6 bases). Germline V gene data show CDR1 as SGHRS and CDR2 as YFSETQ. V lost 8 bases and J 0 bases, leaving 20 bases between the germline ends. CDR3 length equals 16 residues. The CDR3 nucleotides read TGCGCCAGTAGCCGGACACAGGGATTTATGAACACTGAAGCTTTCTTT. Protein product: CASSRTQGFMNTEAFF.